Listed here is a single T cell receptor (beta chain). This clone showed up just a few times. What this receptor recognizes is not known. Per-nucleotide qualities are absent, and no much larger clonotype sits a single base away. The data are from a study of CD8+ T cells in alopecia areata (dated by TCRdb to 2017 to 2018). With regard to the full study: The treated patients, all with moderate-to-severe alopecia areata, were enrolled in an open-label pilot trial of oral tofacitinib given at 5 to 10 mg twice daily. In humans, TCRbeta sequencing was performed on scalp tissue and on sorted CD4+ and CD8+ peripheral blood T cells from healthy controls and from patients with patchy or totalis/universalis alopecia areata. The SALT score, which quantifies the percentage of affected scalp surface area, was used to measure disease severity in treated patients. Amplification of TCRbeta CDR3 regions was done by immunoSEQ multiplex PCR using 35 Vbeta forward primers and 13 Jbeta reverse primers. To study T cell clonal expansion in alopecia areata, the researchers applied high-throughput TCRbeta sequencing to both the C3H/HeJ mouse model and human patients. Patients received tofacitinib for 6 to 18 months and were then followed off drug for 6 months to check for delayed response and recurrence. RNA was extracted with the PAXgene miRNA kit for fixed scalp, the miRNeasy kit for PBMCs, and the RNeasy kit for mouse skin. Tofacitinib-treated patients had biopsies at baseline and at 4 and 24 weeks of treatment, with a later scalp biopsy in several patients. Scalp clonality was compared among normal scalp (n=4), patchy alopecia areata scalp (n=8), and alopecia totalis/universalis scalp (n=8). Study-level results and caveats: Scalp clonality and the number of expanded CD8+ clones among the top 100 scalp clones were significantly decreased by tofacitinib. Because the treated cohort was small and had only one nonresponder, larger studies are needed to examine links between baseline CD8+ expansion and response. Unlike mouse skin, where gammadelta T cells dominate, normal human skin contains resident alphabeta T cells that get sequenced too, which complicates analysis of the scalp TCR repertoire. Shared TCR sequences between patients were less evident than in mice, which may be partly attributable to HLA diversity in the patient population. Higher clonality and more expanded CD8+ clones were observed in lesional scalp than in normal scalp, particularly in alopecia totalis/universalis, a finding suggestive of antigenic drive. Many expanded lesional clones were found to persist in scalp and blood during tofacitinib treatment, and relapse after treatment cessation may be partly explained by this persistence.

Libraries were prepared through the immunoSEQ multiplex PCR assay. For TCR sequencing, RNA was extracted from every sample and reverse transcribed into cDNA to serve as template. SuperScript III was used to make first-strand cDNA, primed with a 2:1 mix of oligo-dT and random hexamers. Amplification bias was assessed with a synthetic immune receptor repertoire, and residual bias was removed computationally. In the paper's pipeline: Raw reads were preprocessed to remove errors, and CDR3 was defined by IMGT conventions from the conserved cysteine to phenylalanine. Clonality was computed by normalizing Shannon entropy by log2 of the number of productive unique TCRs and subtracting the result from 1. Whether each scalp clone was CD4 or CD8 was inferred by checking scalp TCRbeta sequences against the CD4 and CD8 repertoires from sorted blood. The clones in this table, taken by TCRdb from immuneACCESS, are in-frame only. Not every clone is retained; where verified, under half of the shortfall comes from an unresolved V gene, and the cause of the rest is unknown. That table supplies the V and J calls and clone size; D and trimming were determined from the DNA. The sample yields roughly 100,000 clones; roughly 47% were counted once. The top ten clonotypes cover roughly 18% of the sample.

V and J are trimmed by 3 bases and 6 bases, and the gene matches miss 9 bases of the junction. Taken from cysteine to phenylalanine, the CDR3 has 16 residues. Only the CDR3 portion is preserved as DNA: 48 bases, with reading frame beginning at the first base. The germline V gene (reference sequence) provides CDR1 SEHNR and CDR2 FQNEAQ. The label giving this sample's time point can be read as: roughly 26 weeks on oral tofacitinib. The treatment or condition label, read with the paper, signifies: oral pan-JAK inhibitor, 5-10 mg twice daily. From alopecia areata patients, peripheral blood was collected along with lesional scalp punch biopsies. PBMCs were separated by density centrifugation and stained for CD3, CD4 and CD8, after which CD4+ and CD8+ T cells were sorted on a FACSAria.

Sequenced material: CD8+ T cells sorted from blood, taken at week 24, from a patient treated with tofacitinib. The source of this sequence is a human donor with alopecia areata. The chain is made from TRBV7-9 and TRBJ2-5, with 11 middle bases fitting TRBD1. The CDR3: CASSLLRDRGLKTQYF. The DNA sequence is TGTGCCAGCAGCTTGCTCCGGGACAGGGGGTTAAAGACCCAGTACTTC.